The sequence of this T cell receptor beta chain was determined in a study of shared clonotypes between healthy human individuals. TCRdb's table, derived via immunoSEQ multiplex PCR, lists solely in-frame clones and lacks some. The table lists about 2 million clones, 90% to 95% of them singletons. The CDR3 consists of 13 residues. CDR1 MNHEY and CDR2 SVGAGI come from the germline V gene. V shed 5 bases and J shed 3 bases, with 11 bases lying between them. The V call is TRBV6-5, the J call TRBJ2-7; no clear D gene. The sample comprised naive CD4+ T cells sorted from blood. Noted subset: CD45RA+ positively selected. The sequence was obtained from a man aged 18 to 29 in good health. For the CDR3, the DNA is TGTGCCAGCAGTCCCCGCCCTAACTACGAGCAGTACTTC. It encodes CASSPRPNYEQYF.